The rows below give T cell receptor beta chains drawn from one sample of a study of cytomegalovirus exposure and HLA in healthy donors. This table comes from immunoSEQ multiplex PCR, and its TCRdb copy is limited to in-frame clones, with some not included. Found here are about 140,000 clones, over 65% of them singletons; the top ten hold 1.5% to 2%. Sequencing used PBMCs. The receptors come from a woman aged 30 to 39 in good health and CMV-seronegative. Both conserved end residues are part of each CDR3. Fields, in order: D gene, V gene, clone size, J gene, CDR3 protein, CDR3 DNA. A D gene is named only where the DNA matches it firmly. Size is stated for part of the rows, as once, few or many counts, or as a class when the clone is expanded.

NA	TRBV7-2	NA	TRBJ2-5	CASSFSGGGETQYF	TGTGCCAGCAGCTTCTCGGGCGGCGGGGAGACCCAGTACTTC
TRBD1	TRBV11-2	NA	TRBJ1-2	CASSLEGDRAQYGYTF	TGTGCCAGCAGCTTAGAGGGGGACAGGGCCCAATATGGCTACACCTTC
NA	TRBV28	NA	TRBJ2-7	CASSFQLAVYEQYF	TGTGCCAGCAGTTTTCAACTAGCAGTTTACGAGCAGTACTTC
TRBD2	TRBV4-1	NA	TRBJ2-3	CASSRLSGGADTQYF	TGCGCCAGCAGCCGCCTTAGCGGGGGGGCAGATACGCAGTATTTT
TRBD1	TRBV7-3	NA	TRBJ2-3	CASSFTGVDTQYF	TGTGCCAGCAGCTTCACAGGGGTAGATACGCAGTATTTT
NA	TRBV5-4	NA	TRBJ2-1	CASSYSRGEQFF	TGTGCCAGCAGCTACTCTAGAGGTGAGCAGTTCTTC
NA	TRBV28	few	TRBJ1-1	CASSFGQWDTEAFF	TGTGCCAGCAGTTTCGGACAGTGGGACACTGAAGCTTTCTTT
TRBD1	TRBV5-6	few	TRBJ1-6	CASSLADRLNSPLHF	TGTGCCAGCAGCTTGGCGGACAGGTTGAATTCACCCCTCCACTTT
TRBD1	TRBV9	NA	TRBJ1-4	CASSVAREKGQMNEKLFF	TGTGCCAGCAGCGTAGCCCGAGAGAAGGGACAGATGAATGAAAAACTGTTTTTT
NA	TRBV10-3	few	TRBJ1-6	CAISEFRFENSPLHF	TGTGCCATCAGTGAGTTCAGGTTTGAAAATTCACCCCTCCACTTT
NA	TRBV7-9	NA	TRBJ1-4	CASTPYAPRQSTNEKLFF	TGTGCCAGCACCCCTTACGCCCCCCGACAATCAACTAATGAAAAACTGTTTTTT
NA	TRBV5-1	NA	TRBJ1-1	CASGLTGNTEAFF	TGCGCCAGCGGCTTAACAGGGAACACTGAAGCTTTCTTT
NA	TRBV5-6	NA	TRBJ1-6	CASSPGHYNSPLHF	TGTGCCAGCAGCCCGGGACACTATAATTCACCCCTCCACTTT
TRBD1	TRBV4-1	few	TRBJ2-2	CASSRGTGNTGELFF	TGCGCCAGCAGCCGTGGGACAGGGAACACCGGGGAGCTGTTTTTT
NA	TRBV7-3	NA	TRBJ2-5	CASSLNPLGSQETQYF	TGTGCCAGCAGCTTAAACCCCTTGGGCTCTCAAGAGACCCAGTACTTC
TRBD2	TRBV5-1	few	TRBJ2-3	CASTPSGRGGTDTQYF	TGCGCCAGCACCCCTAGCGGGAGGGGGGGCACAGATACGCAGTATTTT
TRBD2	TRBV13	NA	TRBJ2-7	CASSFLAGANEQYF	TGTGCCAGCAGCTTCCTAGCGGGAGCTAACGAGCAGTACTTC
NA	TRBV6-1	once	TRBJ2-7	CASSFSGIYYEQYF	TGTGCCAGCAGTTTTAGCGGAATCTACTACGAGCAGTACTTC
NA	TRBV5-1	few	TRBJ2-1	CASSLSFNEQFF	TGCGCCAGCAGCTTGTCCTTCAATGAGCAGTTCTTC
NA	TRBV7-6	NA	TRBJ2-2	CASSLAASGGAGELFF	TGTGCCAGCAGCTTAGCCGCCTCGGGGGGCGCCGGGGAGCTGTTTTTT
NA	TRBV6-1	NA	TRBJ1-5	CASSWGGQPQHF	TGTGCCAGCAGTTGGGGGGGTCAGCCCCAGCATTTT
NA	TRBV4-2	NA	TRBJ1-3	CASSQLTRPSLQISGNTIYF	TGTGCCAGCAGCCAACTGACTCGGCCTTCCCTCCAAATCTCTGGAAACACCATATATTTT
TRBD1	TRBV5-1	few	TRBJ1-3	CASSPGTDSGNTIYF	TGCGCCAGCAGCCCCGGGACAGACTCTGGAAACACCATATATTTT
NA	TRBV6-5	NA	TRBJ2-7	CASIWPRLGVYEQYF	TGTGCCAGCATCTGGCCGAGACTAGGGGTCTACGAGCAGTACTTC
NA	TRBV5-6	NA	TRBJ2-5	CASSFRSYQRQSHQETQYF	TGTGCCAGCAGCTTCCGGTCTTACCAAAGACAGTCACACCAAGAGACCCAGTACTTC
NA	TRBV6-5	once	TRBJ1-6	CASKAGYSPLHF	TGTGCCAGCAAGGCAGGGTATTCACCCCTCCACTTT
NA	TRBV19	NA	TRBJ1-5	CASSIEGVQPQHF	TGTGCCAGTAGTATAGAGGGCGTGCAGCCCCAGCATTTT
NA	TRBV5-1	NA	TRBJ2-5	CASSRTGLQETQYF	TGCGCCAGCAGCAGGACGGGACTCCAAGAGACCCAGTACTTC
NA	TRBV11-2	NA	TRBJ2-5	CASSPTGQGETQYF	TGTGCCAGCAGTCCCACGGGTCAGGGGGAGACCCAGTACTTC
TRBD2	TRBV7-2	NA	TRBJ2-3	CASRRGLAGGTDTQYF	TGTGCCAGCAGGCGGGGACTAGCGGGAGGCACAGATACGCAGTATTTT
NA	TRBV28	NA	TRBJ1-2	CASSPTYNYGYTF	TGTGCCAGCAGCCCCACTTACAACTATGGCTACACCTTC
TRBD1	TRBV7-9	NA	TRBJ2-5	CASSPTGGKETQYF	TGTGCCAGCAGCCCGACAGGGGGTAAAGAGACCCAGTACTTC
TRBD2	TRBV30	NA	TRBJ2-3	CAWDTLAGGADTQYF	TGTGCCTGGGACACCTTAGCGGGAGGAGCGGATACGCAGTATTTT
NA	TRBV6-1	NA	TRBJ2-3	CASSGKHGTLGIGPDTQYF	TGTGCCAGCAGTGGAAAACACGGGACTTTAGGGATAGGGCCAGATACGCAGTATTTT